This T cell receptor (beta chain) was identified in a study of neoadjuvant anti-PD-1 for oral cavity cancer. V lost 10 bases, J lost 5 bases, and 12 bases stayed unmatched. Germline CDR1 MNHGY, CDR2 SVAAGI. This CDR3 is built from 14 residues. Profiled with immunoSEQ multiplex PCR; TCRdb holds only in-frame clones, not every one. The sample includes tens of thousands of clones, around 85% of them seen just once. On this clone: Its antigen is undetermined.

General study findings and limits: PBMC Gini-index clonality exceeded responders' in non-responders post-nivolumab. Treg/Th17 ratio rose with pretreatment blood and fell with post-treatment tumor TCRbeta clonality.

These newly diagnosed stage II-IVA oral cavity squamous cell carcinoma patients had no prior systemic or radiation treatment. PBMCs were not maintained or expanded in culture before analysis. The gene calls are TRBV6-9 and TRBJ2-7; 9 positions match TRBD2. This receptor was identified in a person between 35 and 79 years old with oral cavity squamous cell carcinoma. Here the sequenced sample was PBMCs, taken before nivolumab (anti-PD-1) treatment. The CDR3 coding sequence is TGTGCCATTTCCGGAAGAAGCGGGAGGAACGAGCAGTACTTC. It codes for CAISGRSGRNEQYF.